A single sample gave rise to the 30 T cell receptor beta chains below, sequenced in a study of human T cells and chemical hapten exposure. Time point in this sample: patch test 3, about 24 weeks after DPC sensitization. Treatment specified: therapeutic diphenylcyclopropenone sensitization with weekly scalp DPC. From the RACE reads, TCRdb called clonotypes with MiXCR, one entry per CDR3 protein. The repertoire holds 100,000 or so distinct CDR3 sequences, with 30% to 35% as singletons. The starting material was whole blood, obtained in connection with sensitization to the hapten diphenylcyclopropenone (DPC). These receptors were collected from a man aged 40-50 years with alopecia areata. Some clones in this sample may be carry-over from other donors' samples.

The CDR3 DNA reads TGCAGTGCTAAGGGGGGCAAAAACATTCAGTACTTC. Translation gives CSAKGGKNIQYF. The rearrangement joins TRBV20-1 to TRBJ2-4; D is perhaps TRBD1 or TRBD2 (6 bases each). Trimming pared 4 bases from V and 3 bases from J, leaving 7 bases between. Germline lookup yields CDR1 DFQATT and CDR2 SNEGSKA (reference sequence). This CDR3 has 12 residues.

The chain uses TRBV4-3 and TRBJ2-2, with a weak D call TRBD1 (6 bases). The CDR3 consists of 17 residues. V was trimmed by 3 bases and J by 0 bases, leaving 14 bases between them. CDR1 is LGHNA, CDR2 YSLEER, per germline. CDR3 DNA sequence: TGCGCCAGCAGCCATTTTAAGTCAGGGGCGAACACCGGGGAGCTGTTTTTT. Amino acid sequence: CASSHFKSGANTGELFF.

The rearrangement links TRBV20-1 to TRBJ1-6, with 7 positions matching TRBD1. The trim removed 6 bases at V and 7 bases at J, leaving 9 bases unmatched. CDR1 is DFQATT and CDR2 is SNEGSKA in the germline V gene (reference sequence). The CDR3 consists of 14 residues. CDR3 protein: CSANQQGWNSPLHF. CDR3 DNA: TGCAGTGCCAACCAACAGGGGTGGAATTCACCCCTCCACTTT.

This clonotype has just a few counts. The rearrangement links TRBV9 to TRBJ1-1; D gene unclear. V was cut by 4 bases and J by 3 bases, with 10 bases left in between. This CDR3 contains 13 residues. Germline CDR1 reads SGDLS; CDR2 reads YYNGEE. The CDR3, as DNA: TGTGCCAGCAGCTTTCAGATGGACACTGAAGCTTTCTTT. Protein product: CASSFQMDTEAFF.

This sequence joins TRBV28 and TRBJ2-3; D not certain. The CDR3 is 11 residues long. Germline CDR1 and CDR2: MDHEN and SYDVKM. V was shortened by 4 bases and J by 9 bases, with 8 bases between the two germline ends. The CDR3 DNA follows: TGTGCCAGCAGTTCGAGACACACGCAGTATTTT. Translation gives CASSSRHTQYF.

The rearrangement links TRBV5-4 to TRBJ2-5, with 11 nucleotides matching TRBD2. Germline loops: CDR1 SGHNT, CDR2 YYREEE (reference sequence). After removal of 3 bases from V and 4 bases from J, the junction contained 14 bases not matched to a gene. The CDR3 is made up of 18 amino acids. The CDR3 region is CASSWGSGRAGGPETQYF. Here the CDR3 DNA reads TGTGCCAGCAGCTGGGGTAGCGGGAGGGCCGGGGGGCCAGAGACCCAGTACTTC.

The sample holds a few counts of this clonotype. In DNA, the CDR3 is TGTGCCAGCAGCCCTGACAGGGGGAATCAGCCCCAGCATTTT. Translating it yields CASSPDRGNQPQHF. V gene TRBV6-5 combines with J gene TRBJ1-5, with 9 bases identical to TRBD1. Germline V gene data show CDR1 as MNHEY and CDR2 as SVGAGI. This CDR3 spans 14 amino acids. Unmatched junction bases numbered 4, after V lost 6 bases and J lost 4 bases.

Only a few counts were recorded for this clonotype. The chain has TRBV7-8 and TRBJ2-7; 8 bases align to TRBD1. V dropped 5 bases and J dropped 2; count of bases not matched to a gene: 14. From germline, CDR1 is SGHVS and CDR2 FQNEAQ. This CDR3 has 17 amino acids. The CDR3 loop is CASSLRGSGQGTYEQYF. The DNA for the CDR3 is TGTGCCAGCAGCCTAAGGGGGTCTGGACAGGGCACCTACGAGCAGTACTTC.

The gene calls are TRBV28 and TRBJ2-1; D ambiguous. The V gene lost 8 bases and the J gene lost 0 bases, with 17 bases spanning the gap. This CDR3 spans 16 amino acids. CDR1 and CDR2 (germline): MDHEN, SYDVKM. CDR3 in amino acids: CASGHQSLSSYNEQFF. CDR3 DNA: TGTGCCAGCGGGCACCAGAGTTTAAGCTCCTACAATGAGCAGTTCTTC.

The CDR3 DNA sequence: TGTGCCAGCAGCTTATTAGGCGGTCCGGGGACCCAGTACTTC. As protein: CASSLLGGPGTQYF. V gene TRBV7-9 combines with J gene TRBJ2-5; D not certain. The CDR3 is 14 residues long. The V gene's germline CDR1 is SEHNR and CDR2 FQNEAQ (reference sequence). V was pared by 2 bases and J by 7 bases, with 14 bases between.

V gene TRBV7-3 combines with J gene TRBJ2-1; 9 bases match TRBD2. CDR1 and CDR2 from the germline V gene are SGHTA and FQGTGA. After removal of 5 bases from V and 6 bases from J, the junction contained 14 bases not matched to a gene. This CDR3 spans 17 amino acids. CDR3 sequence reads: CASSRSSGGRGGNEQFF. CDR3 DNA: TGTGCCAGCAGCCGATCTTCGGGCGGGAGGGGCGGCAATGAGCAGTTCTTC.

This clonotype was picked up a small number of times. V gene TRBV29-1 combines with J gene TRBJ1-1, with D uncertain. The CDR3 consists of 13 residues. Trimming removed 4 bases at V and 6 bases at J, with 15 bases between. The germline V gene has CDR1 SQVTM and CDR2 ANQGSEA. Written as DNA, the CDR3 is TGCAGCGTTGGTTTCTTGGGAATCGCTGAAGCTTTCTTT. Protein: CSVGFLGIAEAFF. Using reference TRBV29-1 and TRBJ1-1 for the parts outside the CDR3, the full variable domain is SAVISQKPSRDICQRGTSLTIQCQVDSQVTMMFWYRQQPGQSLTLIATANQGSEATYESGFVIDKFPISRPNLTFSTLTVSNMSPEDSSIYLCSVGFLGIAEAFFGQGTRLTVV.

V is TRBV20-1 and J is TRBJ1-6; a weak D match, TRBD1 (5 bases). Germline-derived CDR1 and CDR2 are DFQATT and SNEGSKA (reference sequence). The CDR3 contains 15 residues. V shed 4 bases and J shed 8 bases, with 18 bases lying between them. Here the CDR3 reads CSATDGTRADSPLHF. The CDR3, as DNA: TGCAGTGCTACGGACGGGACCCGGGCCGATTCACCCCTCCACTTT.

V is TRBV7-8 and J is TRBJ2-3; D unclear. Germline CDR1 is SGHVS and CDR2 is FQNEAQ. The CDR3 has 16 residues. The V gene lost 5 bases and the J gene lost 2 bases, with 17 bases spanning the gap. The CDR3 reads CASSDRRKSPTDTQYF. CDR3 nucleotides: TGTGCCAGCAGCGACCGGAGAAAGTCGCCCACAGATACGCAGTATTTT. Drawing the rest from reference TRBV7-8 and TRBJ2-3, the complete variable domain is GAGVSQSPRYKVAKRGQDVALRCDPISGHVSLFWYQQALGQGPEFLTYFQNEAQLDKSGLPSDRFFAERPEGSVSTLKIQRTQQEDSAVYLCASSDRRKSPTDTQYFGPGTRLTVL.

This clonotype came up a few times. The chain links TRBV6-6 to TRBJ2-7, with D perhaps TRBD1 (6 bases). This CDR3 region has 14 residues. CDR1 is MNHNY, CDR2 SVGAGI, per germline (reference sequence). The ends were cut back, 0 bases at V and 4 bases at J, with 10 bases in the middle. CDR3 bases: TGTGCCAGCAGTTACTCGGGGGCGGGTTACGAGCAGTACGTC. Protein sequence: CASSYSGAGYEQYV.

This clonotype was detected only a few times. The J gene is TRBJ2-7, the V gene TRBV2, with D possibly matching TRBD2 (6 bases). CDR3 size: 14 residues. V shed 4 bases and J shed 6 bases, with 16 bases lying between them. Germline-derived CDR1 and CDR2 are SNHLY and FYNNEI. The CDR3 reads CASSVRTGASEQYV. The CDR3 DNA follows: TGTGCCAGCAGTGTTCGAACGGGAGCGAGCGAGCAGTACGTC.

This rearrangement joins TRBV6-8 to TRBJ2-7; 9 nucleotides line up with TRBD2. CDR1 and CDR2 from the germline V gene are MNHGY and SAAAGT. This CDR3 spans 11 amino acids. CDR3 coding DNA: TGTGCCAGCAGTTCTCCCGGGACTAGCCCCGTC. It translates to CASSSPGTSPV.

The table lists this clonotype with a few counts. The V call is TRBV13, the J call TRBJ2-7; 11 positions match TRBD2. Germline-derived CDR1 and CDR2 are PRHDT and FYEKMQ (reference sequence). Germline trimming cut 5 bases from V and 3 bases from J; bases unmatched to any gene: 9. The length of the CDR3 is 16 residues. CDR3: CASSEALAGGSYEQYF. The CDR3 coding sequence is TGTGCCAGCAGCGAAGCGCTAGCGGGGGGAAGCTACGAGCAGTACTTC.

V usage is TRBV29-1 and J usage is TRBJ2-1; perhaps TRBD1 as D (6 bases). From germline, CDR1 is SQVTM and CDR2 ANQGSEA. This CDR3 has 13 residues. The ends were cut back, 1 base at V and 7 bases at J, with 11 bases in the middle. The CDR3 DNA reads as TGCAGCGTTGAAGGCCTACAGGGAAATGAGCAGTTCTTC. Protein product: CSVEGLQGNEQFF.

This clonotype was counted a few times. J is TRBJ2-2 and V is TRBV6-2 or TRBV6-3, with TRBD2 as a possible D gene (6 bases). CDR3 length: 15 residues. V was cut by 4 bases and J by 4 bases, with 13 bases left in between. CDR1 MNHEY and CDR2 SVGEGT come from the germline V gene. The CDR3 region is CASSSTGVPTGELFF. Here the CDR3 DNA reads TGTGCCAGCAGTTCAACGGGAGTCCCCACCGGGGAGCTGTTTTTT.

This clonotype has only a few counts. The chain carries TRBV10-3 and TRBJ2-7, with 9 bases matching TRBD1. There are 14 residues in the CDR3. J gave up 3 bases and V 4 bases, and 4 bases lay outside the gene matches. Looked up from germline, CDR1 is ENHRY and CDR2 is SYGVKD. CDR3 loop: CAISVGQGSYEQYV. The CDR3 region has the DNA TGTGCCATCAGTGTCGGACAGGGGAGCTACGAGCAGTACGTC.

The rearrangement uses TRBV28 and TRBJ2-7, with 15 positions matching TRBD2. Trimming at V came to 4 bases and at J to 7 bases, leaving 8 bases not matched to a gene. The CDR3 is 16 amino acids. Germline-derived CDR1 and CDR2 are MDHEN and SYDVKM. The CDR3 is CASSSRTSGRAREQYF. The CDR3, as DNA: TGTGCCAGCAGTTCCAGGACTAGCGGGAGGGCGCGAGAGCAGTACTTC.

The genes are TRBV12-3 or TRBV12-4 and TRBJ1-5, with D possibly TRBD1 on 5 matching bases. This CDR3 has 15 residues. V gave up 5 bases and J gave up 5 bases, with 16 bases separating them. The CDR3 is CASSEGDGFYQPQHF. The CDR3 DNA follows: TGTGCCAGCAGTGAAGGGGATGGATTTTATCAGCCCCAGCATTTT.

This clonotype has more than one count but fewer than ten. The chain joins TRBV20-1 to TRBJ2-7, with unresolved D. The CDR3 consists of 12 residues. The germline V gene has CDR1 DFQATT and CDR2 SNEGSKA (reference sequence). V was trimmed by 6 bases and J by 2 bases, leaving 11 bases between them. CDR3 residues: CSASTVTYEQYV. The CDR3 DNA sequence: TGCAGTGCGTCGACTGTTACCTACGAGCAGTACGTC.

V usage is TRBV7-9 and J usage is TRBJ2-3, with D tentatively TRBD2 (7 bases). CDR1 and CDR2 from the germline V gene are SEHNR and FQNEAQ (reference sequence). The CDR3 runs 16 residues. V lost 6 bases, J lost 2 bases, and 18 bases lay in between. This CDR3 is CASRQGGGVFTDTQYF. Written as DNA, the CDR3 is TGTGCCAGCAGGCAGGGCGGGGGCGTCTTCACAGATACGCAGTATTTT.

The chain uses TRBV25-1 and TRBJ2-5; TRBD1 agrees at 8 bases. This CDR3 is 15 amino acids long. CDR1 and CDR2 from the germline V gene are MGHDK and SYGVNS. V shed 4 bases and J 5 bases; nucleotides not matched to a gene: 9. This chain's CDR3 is CASSAMDRAGETQYF. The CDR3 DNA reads TGTGCCAGCAGTGCGATGGACAGGGCCGGGGAGACCCAGTACTTC. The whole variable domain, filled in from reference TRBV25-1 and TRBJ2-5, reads EADIYQTPRYLVIGTGKKITLECSQTMGHDKMYWYQQDPGMELHLIHYSYGVNSTEKGDLSSESTVSRIRTEHFPLTLESARPSHTSQYLCASSAMDRAGETQYFGPGTRLLVL.

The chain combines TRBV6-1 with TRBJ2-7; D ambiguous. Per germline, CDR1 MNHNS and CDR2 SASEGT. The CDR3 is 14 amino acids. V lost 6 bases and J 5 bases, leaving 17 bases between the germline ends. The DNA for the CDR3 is TGTGCCAGCAGAGACCTGACTCAGCCCCACGAGCAGTACGTC. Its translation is CASRDLTQPHEQYV.

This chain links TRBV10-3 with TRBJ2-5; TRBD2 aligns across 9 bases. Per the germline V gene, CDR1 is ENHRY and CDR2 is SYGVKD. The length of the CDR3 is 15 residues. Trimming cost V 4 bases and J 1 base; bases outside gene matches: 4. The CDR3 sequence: CAISAFSGSQETQYF. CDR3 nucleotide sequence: TGTGCCATCAGTGCATTTAGCGGGAGCCAAGAGACCCAGTACTTC.

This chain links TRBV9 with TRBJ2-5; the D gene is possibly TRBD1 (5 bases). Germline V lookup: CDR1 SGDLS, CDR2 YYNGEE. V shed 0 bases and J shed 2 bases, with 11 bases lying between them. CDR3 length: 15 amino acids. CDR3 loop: CASSVEQGRQETQYF. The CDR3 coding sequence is TGTGCCAGCAGCGTAGAGCAGGGAAGGCAAGAGACCCAGTACTTC. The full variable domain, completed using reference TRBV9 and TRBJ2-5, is DSGVTQTPKHLITATGQRVTLRCSPRSGDLSVYWYQQSLDQGLQFLIQYYNGEERAKGNILERFSAQQFPDLHSELNLSSLELGDSALYFCASSVEQGRQETQYFGPGTRLLVL.

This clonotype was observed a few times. The CDR3 region has the DNA TGTGCCAGCAGAGAGCGGGTCAGCTCCTACAATGAGCAGTTCTTC. It translates to CASRERVSSYNEQFF. J is TRBJ2-1 and V is TRBV6-6, with D possibly matching TRBD2 (6 bases). Trimming shortened V by 6 bases and J by 0 bases, and 12 bases separated the two germline ends. Germline V lookup: CDR1 MNHNY, CDR2 SVGAGI (reference sequence). The CDR3 length is 15 residues.